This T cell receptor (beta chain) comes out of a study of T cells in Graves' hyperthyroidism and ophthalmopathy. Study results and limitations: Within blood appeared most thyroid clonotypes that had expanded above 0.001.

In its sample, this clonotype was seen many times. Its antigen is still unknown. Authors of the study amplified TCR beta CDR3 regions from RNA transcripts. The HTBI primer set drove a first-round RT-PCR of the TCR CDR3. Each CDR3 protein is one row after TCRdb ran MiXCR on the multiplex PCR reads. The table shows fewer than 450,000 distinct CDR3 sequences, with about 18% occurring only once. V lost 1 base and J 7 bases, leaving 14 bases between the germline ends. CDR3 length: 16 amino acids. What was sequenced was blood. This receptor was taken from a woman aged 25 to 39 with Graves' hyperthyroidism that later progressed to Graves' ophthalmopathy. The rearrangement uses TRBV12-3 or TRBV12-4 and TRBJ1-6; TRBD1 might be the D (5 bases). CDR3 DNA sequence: TGTGCCAGCAGTTTAGGCGCAGGGACTTTCAATTCACCCCTCCACTTT. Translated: CASSLGAGTFNSPLHF.